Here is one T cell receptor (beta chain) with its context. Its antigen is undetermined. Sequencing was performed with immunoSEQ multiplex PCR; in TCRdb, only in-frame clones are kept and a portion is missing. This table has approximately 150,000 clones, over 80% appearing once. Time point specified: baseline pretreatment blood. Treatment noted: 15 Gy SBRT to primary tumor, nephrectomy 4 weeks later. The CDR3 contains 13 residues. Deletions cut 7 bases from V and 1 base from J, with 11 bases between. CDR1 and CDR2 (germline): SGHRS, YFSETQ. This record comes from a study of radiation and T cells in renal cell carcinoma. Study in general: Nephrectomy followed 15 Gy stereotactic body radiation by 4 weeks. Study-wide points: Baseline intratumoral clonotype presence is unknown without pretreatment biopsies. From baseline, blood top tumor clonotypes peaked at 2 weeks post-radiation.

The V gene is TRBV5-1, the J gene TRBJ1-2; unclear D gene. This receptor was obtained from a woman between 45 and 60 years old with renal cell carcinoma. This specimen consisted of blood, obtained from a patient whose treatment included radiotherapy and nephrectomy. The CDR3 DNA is TGCGCCAGCCGGGAGGCCCTTAACTATGGCTACACCTTC. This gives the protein CASREALNYGYTF.